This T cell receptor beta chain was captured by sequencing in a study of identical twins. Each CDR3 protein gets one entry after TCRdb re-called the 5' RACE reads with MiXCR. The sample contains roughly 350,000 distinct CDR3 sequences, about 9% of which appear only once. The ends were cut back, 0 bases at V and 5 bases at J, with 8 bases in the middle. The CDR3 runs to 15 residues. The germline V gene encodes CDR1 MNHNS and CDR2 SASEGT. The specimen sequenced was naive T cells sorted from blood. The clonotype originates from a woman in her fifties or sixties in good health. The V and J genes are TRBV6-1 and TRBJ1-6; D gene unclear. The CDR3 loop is CASSEAGLNNSPLHF. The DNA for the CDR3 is TGTGCCAGCAGTGAAGCCGGCCTCAATAATTCACCCCTCCACTTT.